A selection of T cell receptor beta chains follows, all from one sample in a study of blood T cell repertoires in COVID-19. Clones were sequenced by immunoSEQ multiplex PCR, and TCRdb holds only the in-frame ones, with some missing. Of roughly 170,000 clones in the sample, 82% were seen once. Sequenced material: PBMCs or T cells enriched from blood (not recorded which). These receptors came from a man aged 55 to 70 who had recovered from COVID-19. Each CDR3 is given with its conserved first and last residue. Each record gives: CDR3 DNA, CDR3 protein, V gene, clone size, J gene, D gene. A D gene is named only where the DNA matches it firmly. Clone size is not always given. Where it is, it says once, few, many or a class for expanded clones.

TGTGCCAGCAGCTTAGGTGAATCGAGGGGCTACACCTTC,CASSLGESRGYTF,TRBV7-9,.,TRBJ1-2,.
TGTGCCAGCAGTATCGCCCAGGGGAACACTGAAGCTTTCTTT,CASSIAQGNTEAFF,TRBV2,.,TRBJ1-1,.
TGTGCCAGCAGCTCCACTTACGAGCAGTACTTC,CASSSTYEQYF,TRBV5-4,.,TRBJ2-7,.
TGCGCCAGCAGCTTGAAATTGTCTACCACAGATACGCAGTATTTT,CASSLKLSTTDTQYF,TRBV5-1,.,TRBJ2-3,.
TGCGCCAGCAGCCCAATCCTCGGGACAGTACGTGAGCAGTACTTC,CASSPILGTVREQYF,TRBV5-1,few,TRBJ2-7,TRBD1
TGTGCCAGCAGCGTATTCGGGGAGGACACTGAAGCTTTCTTT,CASSVFGEDTEAFF,TRBV9,.,TRBJ1-1,.
TGCAGCGTTCGAGGGGCGGGGGTCACCGGGGAGCTGTTTTTT,CSVRGAGVTGELFF,TRBV29-1,.,TRBJ2-2,TRBD2
TGTGCCAGTAGTATGTCAGGCACAGATACGCAGTATTTT,CASSMSGTDTQYF,TRBV19,.,TRBJ2-3,.
TGTGCCAGCAGCAAAATGAAGACTAAGAACACCGGGGAGCTGTTTTTT,CASSKMKTKNTGELFF,TRBV21-1,.,TRBJ2-2,.
TGTGCCAGCAGCCTCTTTAGCGGGGGGGGCACAGATACGCAGTATTTT,CASSLFSGGGTDTQYF,TRBV9,.,TRBJ2-3,TRBD2
TGTGCCAGCAGTTACACGACTAGCGGGGGAAAGGTGGAGACCCAGTACTTC,CASSYTTSGGKVETQYF,TRBV6-2/TRBV6-3,.,TRBJ2-5,TRBD2
TGCGCCAGCAGCTTGGAGAGTAGCGGGAGCACAGATACGCAGTATTTT,CASSLESSGSTDTQYF,TRBV5-1,.,TRBJ2-3,TRBD2
TGCGCCAGCAGCTTGGTAAAAAACTCCTACAATGAGCAGTTCTTC,CASSLVKNSYNEQFF,TRBV5-1,.,TRBJ2-1,.
TGCAGCGTTGACCACAGGGGTAGAGGGCAGTACTTC,CSVDHRGRGQYF,TRBV29-1,.,TRBJ2-7,TRBD1
TGTGCCAGCAGGGGACAGATTTCATCTGGAAACACCATATATTTT,CASRGQISSGNTIYF,TRBV11-2,.,TRBJ1-3,TRBD1
TGTGCCAGCAGTGATCCTCGGGGTGAAGCTTTCTTT,CASSDPRGEAFF,TRBV2,.,TRBJ1-1,.
TGTGCCAGCAGTGACTCCGAGGGGGCCGAGCAGTTCTTC,CASSDSEGAEQFF,TRBV6-4,few,TRBJ2-1,TRBD1
TGTGCTAGTGGTTTGGTCCAGGGTCCCTACAATGAGCAGTTCTTC,CASGLVQGPYNEQFF,TRBV12-5,.,TRBJ2-1,.
TGTGCCAGCAGCCTAAGCGGGGTATATACGCAGTATTTT,CASSLSGVYTQYF,TRBV12-3/TRBV12-4,.,TRBJ2-3,TRBD2
TGTGCCAGCAGTTACTCGCGTTTTGCAGGGGACTACGAGCAGTACTTC,CASSYSRFAGDYEQYF,TRBV6-5,.,TRBJ2-7,.
TGTGCCATCAGTGAGGGCAGGGCGGCCAATCAGCCCCAGCATTTT,CAISEGRAANQPQHF,TRBV10-3,.,TRBJ1-5,.
TGTGCCAGTAGTATGCTGGGACTAGCCGATTTCACCGGGGAGCTGTTTTTT,CASSMLGLADFTGELFF,TRBV19,many,TRBJ2-2,TRBD2
TGTGCCAGTAGTATCCGTATCGAGGGTGGCTATGGCTACACCTTC,CASSIRIEGGYGYTF,TRBV19,few,TRBJ1-2,.
TGTGCCAGCAGGCACGGGAGCCCCACAGATACGCAGTATTTT,CASRHGSPTDTQYF,TRBV27,.,TRBJ2-3,.
TGTGCCAGCAGCTCAAGTCGAGGGACTAGCGGAAAATACGAGCAGTACTTC,CASSSSRGTSGKYEQYF,TRBV7-9,.,TRBJ2-7,TRBD2
TGCGCCAGCAGCTCCCCTGGACAGGGGAGCACTGAAGCTTTCTTT,CASSSPGQGSTEAFF,TRBV5-1,.,TRBJ1-1,TRBD1
TGTGCCAGCAATACCAGAACAGGGACAGGGAACACTGAAGCTTTCTTT,CASNTRTGTGNTEAFF,TRBV3-1/TRBV3-2,.,TRBJ1-1,TRBD1
TGTGCCAGCAGCCGGGGACTTCCTAGCACAGATACGCAGTATTTT,CASSRGLPSTDTQYF,TRBV7-9,.,TRBJ2-3,.
TGTGCCAGCAGCGTAGTAGGGCGGGCGGGTGAGCAGTTCTTC,CASSVVGRAGEQFF,TRBV9,few,TRBJ2-1,.
TGTGCCAGCAGCTTAGCTCCCCTAGCGGGCATTCAGTACTTC,CASSLAPLAGIQYF,TRBV7-2,.,TRBJ2-4,TRBD2
TGCGCCAGCAGCTTGGGGGCTAAAGAGACAGGGATCTATGGCTACACCTTC,CASSLGAKETGIYGYTF,TRBV5-1,.,TRBJ1-2,TRBD1
TGCGCCAGCAGTGCCGGGACAGGGTTGCACGAGCAGTACTTC,CASSAGTGLHEQYF,TRBV5-1,.,TRBJ2-7,TRBD1
TGTGCCAGCAGCGGCGGAGTGACCGGGGAGCTGTTTTTT,CASSGGVTGELFF,TRBV9,.,TRBJ2-2,.
TGCAGCGTTTCTCCCACAGGGGGTCACGGCTACACCTTC,CSVSPTGGHGYTF,TRBV29-1,.,TRBJ1-2,TRBD1
TGTGCCAGCAGCTTACGGGACAGTCTCTACGAGCAGTACTTC,CASSLRDSLYEQYF,TRBV7-2,.,TRBJ2-7,TRBD1
TGTGCCAGCAGTGAAGCTTCCAGGGGGTTCCAAGAGACCCAGTACTTC,CASSEASRGFQETQYF,TRBV6-1,.,TRBJ2-5,TRBD1
TGTGCCAGCAGTTCTTCCTACGAGCAGTACTTC,CASSSSYEQYF,TRBV25-1,.,TRBJ2-7,.
TGTGCCAGCAGCGTAGGGGGGACAGACACCATATATTTT,CASSVGGTDTIYF,TRBV9,.,TRBJ1-3,TRBD1
TGTGCCAGCAGGTTCCAGGGCACAGATACGCAGTATTTT,CASRFQGTDTQYF,TRBV12-3/TRBV12-4,.,TRBJ2-3,.
TGCGCCAGCAGTGAGTATGGCCCCTTCACAGATACGCAGTATTTT,CASSEYGPFTDTQYF,TRBV10-1,.,TRBJ2-3,.
TGTGCCAGTAGTACTCGGACAGAGAACTATGGCTACACCTTC,CASSTRTENYGYTF,TRBV19,.,TRBJ1-2,.